A selection of T cell receptor beta chains follows, all from one sample in a study of T cells in Graves' hyperthyroidism and ophthalmopathy. In TCRdb, the multiplex PCR reads were re-called with MiXCR into one record per CDR3 protein. The profile covers some 600,000 distinct CDR3 sequences, with around 14% appearing a single time and 4.5% to 6% taken by the ten largest. The material sequenced was blood. All receptors derive from a woman in her twenties or thirties with Graves' hyperthyroidism that later progressed to Graves' ophthalmopathy. The CDR3 runs from the conserved cysteine through the conserved F or W. A D gene is named only where the DNA matches it firmly. Clone size is stated in some rows and not others, as once, few, many or a class when expanded.

d_gene: -
v_gene: TRBV18
j_gene: TRBJ2-1
abundance: many
CDR3nt: TGTGCCAGCTCACCAGGCACCTATGAGCAGTTCTTC
CDR3aa: CASSPGTYEQFF

d_gene: TRBD1
v_gene: TRBV19
j_gene: TRBJ2-1
abundance: many
CDR3nt: TGTGCCAGTAACCCGACAGGGACCACTTACAATGAGCAGTTCTTC
CDR3aa: CASNPTGTTYNEQFF

d_gene: -
v_gene: TRBV20-1
j_gene: TRBJ1-4
abundance: many
CDR3nt: TGCAGTGCTAGAGTGGGGGGGGTGGATGAAAAACTGTTTTTT
CDR3aa: CSARVGGVDEKLFF

d_gene: TRBD1
v_gene: TRBV27
j_gene: TRBJ2-7
abundance: many
CDR3nt: TGTGCCAGCCACCAGGCAGGGGGCCAATACGAGCAGTACTTC
CDR3aa: CASHQAGGQYEQYF

d_gene: TRBD2
v_gene: TRBV30
j_gene: TRBJ2-1
abundance: many
CDR3nt: TGTGCCTGGAGGGTTCGACTAGCTGGCAATGAGCAGTTCTTC
CDR3aa: CAWRVRLAGNEQFF

d_gene: -
v_gene: TRBV27
j_gene: TRBJ1-1
abundance: many
CDR3nt: TGTGCCAGCAGTTTACTAGGACAAACGAACACTGAAGCTTTCTTT
CDR3aa: CASSLLGQTNTEAFF

d_gene: -
v_gene: TRBV6-1
j_gene: TRBJ1-4
abundance: few
CDR3nt: TGTGCCAGCAGTGAAGTGGTAGCTAATGAAAAACTGTTTTTT
CDR3aa: CASSEVVANEKLFF

d_gene: -
v_gene: TRBV3-1
j_gene: TRBJ2-7
abundance: many
CDR3nt: TGTGCCAGCAGCCAAGTTGTCACCTACGAGCAGTACTTC
CDR3aa: CASSQVVTYEQYF

d_gene: TRBD1
v_gene: TRBV28
j_gene: TRBJ2-7
abundance: many
CDR3nt: TGTGCCAGCAACCTAGGGACAGGGTACTACGAGCAGTACTTC
CDR3aa: CASNLGTGYYEQYF

d_gene: -
v_gene: TRBV19
j_gene: TRBJ1-1
abundance: few
CDR3nt: TGTGCCAGTCTACAGGGATGGGGCACTGAAGCTTTCTTT
CDR3aa: CASLQGWGTEAFF

d_gene: TRBD1
v_gene: TRBV9
j_gene: TRBJ1-2
abundance: many
CDR3nt: TGTGCCAGCAGCGCCGATCTGGGACAGTACTATGGCTACACCTTC
CDR3aa: CASSADLGQYYGYTF

d_gene: -
v_gene: TRBV7-9
j_gene: TRBJ2-5
abundance: many
CDR3nt: TGTGCCAGCAGCTTACAGGGACTCACCCAAGAGACCCAGTACTTC
CDR3aa: CASSLQGLTQETQYF

d_gene: -
v_gene: TRBV19
j_gene: TRBJ1-6
abundance: -
CDR3nt: TGTGCCAGTACTAAACAGGGAAGCTCCTATAATTCACCCCTCCACTTT
CDR3aa: CASTKQGSSYNSPLHF

d_gene: -
v_gene: TRBV6-1
j_gene: TRBJ2-2
abundance: many
CDR3nt: TGTGCCAGCATGGGGGCGGGTAGCACCGGGGAGCTGTTTTTT
CDR3aa: CASMGAGSTGELFF

d_gene: TRBD1
v_gene: TRBV28
j_gene: TRBJ1-4
abundance: many
CDR3nt: TGTGCCAGCAGTCCGACAGGGGTTAATGAAAAACTGTTTTTT
CDR3aa: CASSPTGVNEKLFF

d_gene: TRBD1
v_gene: TRBV19
j_gene: TRBJ1-4
abundance: few
CDR3nt: TGTGCCAGTAGTATCCCCAGGGGGATAGGAGAAAAACTGTTTTTT
CDR3aa: CASSIPRGIGEKLFF

d_gene: -
v_gene: TRBV5-5
j_gene: TRBJ1-4
abundance: few
CDR3nt: TGTGCCAGCAGACCCCCGGGGGACGAAAAACTGTTTTTT
CDR3aa: CASRPPGDEKLFF

d_gene: -
v_gene: TRBV12-3/TRBV12-4
j_gene: TRBJ2-3
abundance: many
CDR3nt: TGTGCCAGCAGTAGGGGGGTCCTGCCAGATACGCAGTATTTT
CDR3aa: CASSRGVLPDTQYF

d_gene: TRBD1
v_gene: TRBV12-3/TRBV12-4
j_gene: TRBJ1-1
abundance: many
CDR3nt: TGTGCCAGCAGTGACAGGGGCGAGGCTTTCTTT
CDR3aa: CASSDRGEAFF

d_gene: TRBD1
v_gene: TRBV2
j_gene: TRBJ1-2
abundance: many
CDR3nt: TGTGCCAGCGCCCGGACAGGGGGCGCAAATTCGGGGGGCTACACCTTC
CDR3aa: CASARTGGANSGGYTF

d_gene: -
v_gene: TRBV12-5
j_gene: TRBJ2-2
abundance: -
CDR3nt: TGTGCTAGTGGTCCGCTGGCGGGGAACACCGGGGAGCCGTTTTTT
CDR3aa: CASGPLAGNTGEPFF

d_gene: TRBD1
v_gene: TRBV19
j_gene: TRBJ1-5
abundance: -
CDR3nt: TGTGCCAGTAGTGTATTACCGGGACAGGGTTTGGATCAGCCCCAGCATTTT
CDR3aa: CASSVLPGQGLDQPQHF

d_gene: -
v_gene: TRBV30
j_gene: TRBJ2-1
abundance: many
CDR3nt: TGTGCCTGGACCGAGGGCCTAGCGCGACTGCCTTACAATGAGCAGTTCTTC
CDR3aa: CAWTEGLARLPYNEQFF

d_gene: -
v_gene: TRBV28
j_gene: TRBJ2-7
abundance: many
CDR3nt: TGTGCCAGCCCTATTGACAGTTACTCCTACGAGCAGTACTTC
CDR3aa: CASPIDSYSYEQYF

d_gene: TRBD1
v_gene: TRBV7-9
j_gene: TRBJ1-1
abundance: many
CDR3nt: TGTGCCAGCAGCTATTACAGGGGGCAGATGAACACTGAAGCTTTCTTT
CDR3aa: CASSYYRGQMNTEAFF

d_gene: -
v_gene: TRBV2
j_gene: TRBJ2-3
abundance: many
CDR3nt: TGTGCCAGCAGTCTGGACAGGGACTACACAGATACGCAGTATTTT
CDR3aa: CASSLDRDYTDTQYF

d_gene: -
v_gene: TRBV18
j_gene: TRBJ1-5
abundance: few
CDR3nt: TGTGCCAGCTCATCCTACAGGGATCAGCCCCAGCATTTT
CDR3aa: CASSSYRDQPQHF

d_gene: -
v_gene: TRBV15
j_gene: TRBJ2-7
abundance: many
CDR3nt: TGTGCCACCAGCAGAGATAGAGCAACCTACGAGCAGTACTTC
CDR3aa: CATSRDRATYEQYF

d_gene: -
v_gene: TRBV12-3/TRBV12-4
j_gene: TRBJ2-3
abundance: many
CDR3nt: TGTGCCAGCAGTTCCTGGCAGGGCACAGATACGCAGTATTTT
CDR3aa: CASSSWQGTDTQYF

d_gene: -
v_gene: TRBV7-8
j_gene: TRBJ2-5
abundance: many
CDR3nt: TGTGCCAGCAGCTTACGGCCGCGGGTTGGCCAGGGCCAAGAGACCCAGTACTTC
CDR3aa: CASSLRPRVGQGQETQYF

d_gene: -
v_gene: TRBV10-3
j_gene: TRBJ1-5
abundance: few
CDR3nt: TGTGCCATCAGTGATATTGTGGGAAGGACAGACCGGCCCCAGCATTTT
CDR3aa: CAISDIVGRTDRPQHF

d_gene: -
v_gene: TRBV6-5
j_gene: TRBJ2-7
abundance: -
CDR3nt: TGTGCCAGCAGTTACCGGGCAGGCTCCTACGAGCAGTACTTC
CDR3aa: CASSYRAGSYEQYF

d_gene: TRBD1
v_gene: TRBV27
j_gene: TRBJ1-2
abundance: many
CDR3nt: TGTGCCAGCACAGGGGGCCATGGCTACACCTTC
CDR3aa: CASTGGHGYTF

d_gene: -
v_gene: TRBV5-1
j_gene: TRBJ1-6
abundance: many
CDR3nt: TGCGCCAGCAGCTTGGGGACAGCAGATGGCCTCCACTTT
CDR3aa: CASSLGTADGLHF

d_gene: -
v_gene: TRBV20-1
j_gene: TRBJ2-1
abundance: many
CDR3nt: TGCAGTGCTAGCGGGACTTTCAATGAGCAGTTCTTC
CDR3aa: CSASGTFNEQFF